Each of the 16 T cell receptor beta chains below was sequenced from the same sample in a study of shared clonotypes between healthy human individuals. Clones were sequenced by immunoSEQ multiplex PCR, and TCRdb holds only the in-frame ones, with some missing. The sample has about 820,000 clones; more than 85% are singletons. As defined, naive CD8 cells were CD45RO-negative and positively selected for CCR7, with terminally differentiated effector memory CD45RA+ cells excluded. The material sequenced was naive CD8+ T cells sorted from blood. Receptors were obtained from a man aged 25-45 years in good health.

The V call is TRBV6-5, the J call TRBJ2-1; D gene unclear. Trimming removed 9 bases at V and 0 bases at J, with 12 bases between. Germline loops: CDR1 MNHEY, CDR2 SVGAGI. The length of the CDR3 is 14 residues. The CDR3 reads CASSTENSYNEQFF. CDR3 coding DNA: TGTGCCAGTTCCACTGAGAACTCCTACAATGAGCAGTTCTTC.

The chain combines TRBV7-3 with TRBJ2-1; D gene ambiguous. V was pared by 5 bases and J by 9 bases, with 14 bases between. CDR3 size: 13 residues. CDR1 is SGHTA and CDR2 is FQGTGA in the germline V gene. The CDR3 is CASSPNRRGEQFF. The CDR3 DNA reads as TGTGCCAGCAGCCCTAATCGGCGTGGTGAGCAGTTCTTC. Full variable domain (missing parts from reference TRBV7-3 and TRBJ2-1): GAGVSQTPSNKVTEKGKYVELRCDPISGHTALYWYRQSLGQGPEFLIYFQGTGAADDSGLPNDRFFAVRPEGSVSTLKIQRTERGDSAVYLCASSPNRRGEQFFGPGTRLTVL.

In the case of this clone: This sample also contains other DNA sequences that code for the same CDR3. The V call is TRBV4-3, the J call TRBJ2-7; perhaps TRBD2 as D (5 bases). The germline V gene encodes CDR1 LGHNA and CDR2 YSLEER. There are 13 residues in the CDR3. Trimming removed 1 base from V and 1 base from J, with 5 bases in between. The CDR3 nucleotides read TGCGCCAGCAGCCAAGGCGGGTCCTACGAGCAGTACTTC. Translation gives CASSQGGSYEQYF.

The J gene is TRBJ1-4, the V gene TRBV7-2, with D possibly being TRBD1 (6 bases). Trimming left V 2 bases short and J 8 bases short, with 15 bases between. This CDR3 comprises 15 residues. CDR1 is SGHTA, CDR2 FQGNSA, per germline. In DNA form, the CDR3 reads TGTGCCAGCAGCTTACGCGCAGGGGCACTCGAAAAACTGTTTTTT. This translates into CASSLRAGALEKLFF.

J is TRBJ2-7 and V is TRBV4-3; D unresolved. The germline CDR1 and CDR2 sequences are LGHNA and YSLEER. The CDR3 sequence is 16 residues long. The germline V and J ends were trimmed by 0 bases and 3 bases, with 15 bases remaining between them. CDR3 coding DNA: TGCGCCAGCAGCCAAGATCGGAGTAGTGTCCTCTACGAGCAGTACTTC. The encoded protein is CASSQDRSSVLYEQYF.

CDR3 residues: CASKGEDLEGYNEQFF. CDR3 bases: TGTGCCAGCAAGGGGGAAGACCTTGAGGGGTACAATGAGCAGTTCTTC. The chain employs TRBV7-6 and TRBJ2-1; maybe TRBD1 (6 bases). The V end was cut by 7 bases, the J end by 4 bases, with 20 bases between. Germline V gene lookup returns CDR1 SGHVS and CDR2 FNYEAQ. This CDR3 comprises 16 residues.

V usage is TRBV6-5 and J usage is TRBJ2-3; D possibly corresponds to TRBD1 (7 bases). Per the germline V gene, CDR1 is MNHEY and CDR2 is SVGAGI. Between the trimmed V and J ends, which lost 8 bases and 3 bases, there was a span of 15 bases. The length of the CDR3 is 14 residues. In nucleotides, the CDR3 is TGTGCCAGCCTAGGGTCAGGGGGGACAGATACGCAGTATTTT. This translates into CASLGSGGTDTQYF.

CDR3 in amino acids: CASSPATGGGYEQYF. The CDR3 region has the DNA TGTGCCAGTAGTCCGGCGACAGGGGGAGGCTACGAGCAGTACTTC. The V gene is TRBV19, the J gene TRBJ2-7; TRBD1 matches 9 bases. Germline V CDR1 and CDR2: LNHDA, SQIVND (reference sequence). There are 15 residues in the CDR3. Losses at the gene ends were 5 bases for V and 3 bases for J; bases not matched to a gene: 8. The variable domain in full, with the rest retrieved from reference TRBV19 and TRBJ2-7, is DGGITQSPKYLFRKEGQNVTLSCEQNLNHDAMYWYRQDPGQGLRLIYYSQIVNDFQKGDIAEGYSVSREKKESFPLTVTSAQKNPTAFYLCASSPATGGGYEQYFGPGTRLTVT.

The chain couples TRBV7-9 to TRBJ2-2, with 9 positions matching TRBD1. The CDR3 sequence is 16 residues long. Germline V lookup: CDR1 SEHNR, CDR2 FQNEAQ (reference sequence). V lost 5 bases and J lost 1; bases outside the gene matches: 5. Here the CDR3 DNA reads TGTGCCAGCAGCGCCGGACAGGGGATGAACACCGGGGAGCTGTTTTTT. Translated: CASSAGQGMNTGELFF.

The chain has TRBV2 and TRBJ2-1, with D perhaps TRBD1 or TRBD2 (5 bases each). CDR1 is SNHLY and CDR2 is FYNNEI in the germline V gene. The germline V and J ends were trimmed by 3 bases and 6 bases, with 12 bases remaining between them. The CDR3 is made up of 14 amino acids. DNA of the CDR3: TGTGCCAGCAGTGATGGGACGAATCGCAATGAGCAGTTCTTC. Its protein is CASSDGTNRNEQFF.

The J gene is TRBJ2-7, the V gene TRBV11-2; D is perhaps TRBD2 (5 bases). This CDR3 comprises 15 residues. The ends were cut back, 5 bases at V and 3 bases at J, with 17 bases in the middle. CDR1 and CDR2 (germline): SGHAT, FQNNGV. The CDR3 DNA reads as TGTGCCAGCAGCCAGCAGGCGGGCGCAGGCTACGAGCAGTACTTC. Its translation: CASSQQAGAGYEQYF.

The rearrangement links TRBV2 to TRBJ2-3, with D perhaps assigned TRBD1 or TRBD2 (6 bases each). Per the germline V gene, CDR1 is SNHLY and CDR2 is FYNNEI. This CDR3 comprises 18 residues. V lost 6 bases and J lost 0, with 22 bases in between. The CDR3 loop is CASRGRGQNNPSTDTQYF. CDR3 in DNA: TGTGCCAGCAGGGGCCGGGGGCAGAACAATCCTAGCACAGATACGCAGTATTTT.

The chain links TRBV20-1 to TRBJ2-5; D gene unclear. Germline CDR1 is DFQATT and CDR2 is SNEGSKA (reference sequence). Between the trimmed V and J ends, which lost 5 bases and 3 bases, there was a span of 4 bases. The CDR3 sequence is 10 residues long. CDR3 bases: TGCAGTGCTCAAGAAGAGACCCAGTACTTC. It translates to CSAQEETQYF.

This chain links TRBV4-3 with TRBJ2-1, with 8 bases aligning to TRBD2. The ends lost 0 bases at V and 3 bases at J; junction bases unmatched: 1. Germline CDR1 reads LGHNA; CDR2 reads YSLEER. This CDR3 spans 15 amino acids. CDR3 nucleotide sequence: TGCGCCAGCAGCCAAGAGACTAGCGACTACAATGAGCAGTTCTTC. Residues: CASSQETSDYNEQFF.

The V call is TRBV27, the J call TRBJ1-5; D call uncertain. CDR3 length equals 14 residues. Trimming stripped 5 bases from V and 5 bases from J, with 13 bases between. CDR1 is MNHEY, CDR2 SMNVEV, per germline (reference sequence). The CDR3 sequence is CASSPKLVHQPQHF. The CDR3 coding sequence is TGTGCCAGCAGTCCCAAACTCGTCCATCAGCCCCAGCATTTT.

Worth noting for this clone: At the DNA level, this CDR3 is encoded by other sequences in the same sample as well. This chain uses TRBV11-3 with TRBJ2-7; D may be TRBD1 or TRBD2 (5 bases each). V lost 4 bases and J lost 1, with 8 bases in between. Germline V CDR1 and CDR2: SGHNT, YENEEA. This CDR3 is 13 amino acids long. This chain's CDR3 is CASSSGPSYEQYF. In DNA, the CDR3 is TGTGCCAGCAGCTCGGGACCTTCCTACGAGCAGTACTTC.